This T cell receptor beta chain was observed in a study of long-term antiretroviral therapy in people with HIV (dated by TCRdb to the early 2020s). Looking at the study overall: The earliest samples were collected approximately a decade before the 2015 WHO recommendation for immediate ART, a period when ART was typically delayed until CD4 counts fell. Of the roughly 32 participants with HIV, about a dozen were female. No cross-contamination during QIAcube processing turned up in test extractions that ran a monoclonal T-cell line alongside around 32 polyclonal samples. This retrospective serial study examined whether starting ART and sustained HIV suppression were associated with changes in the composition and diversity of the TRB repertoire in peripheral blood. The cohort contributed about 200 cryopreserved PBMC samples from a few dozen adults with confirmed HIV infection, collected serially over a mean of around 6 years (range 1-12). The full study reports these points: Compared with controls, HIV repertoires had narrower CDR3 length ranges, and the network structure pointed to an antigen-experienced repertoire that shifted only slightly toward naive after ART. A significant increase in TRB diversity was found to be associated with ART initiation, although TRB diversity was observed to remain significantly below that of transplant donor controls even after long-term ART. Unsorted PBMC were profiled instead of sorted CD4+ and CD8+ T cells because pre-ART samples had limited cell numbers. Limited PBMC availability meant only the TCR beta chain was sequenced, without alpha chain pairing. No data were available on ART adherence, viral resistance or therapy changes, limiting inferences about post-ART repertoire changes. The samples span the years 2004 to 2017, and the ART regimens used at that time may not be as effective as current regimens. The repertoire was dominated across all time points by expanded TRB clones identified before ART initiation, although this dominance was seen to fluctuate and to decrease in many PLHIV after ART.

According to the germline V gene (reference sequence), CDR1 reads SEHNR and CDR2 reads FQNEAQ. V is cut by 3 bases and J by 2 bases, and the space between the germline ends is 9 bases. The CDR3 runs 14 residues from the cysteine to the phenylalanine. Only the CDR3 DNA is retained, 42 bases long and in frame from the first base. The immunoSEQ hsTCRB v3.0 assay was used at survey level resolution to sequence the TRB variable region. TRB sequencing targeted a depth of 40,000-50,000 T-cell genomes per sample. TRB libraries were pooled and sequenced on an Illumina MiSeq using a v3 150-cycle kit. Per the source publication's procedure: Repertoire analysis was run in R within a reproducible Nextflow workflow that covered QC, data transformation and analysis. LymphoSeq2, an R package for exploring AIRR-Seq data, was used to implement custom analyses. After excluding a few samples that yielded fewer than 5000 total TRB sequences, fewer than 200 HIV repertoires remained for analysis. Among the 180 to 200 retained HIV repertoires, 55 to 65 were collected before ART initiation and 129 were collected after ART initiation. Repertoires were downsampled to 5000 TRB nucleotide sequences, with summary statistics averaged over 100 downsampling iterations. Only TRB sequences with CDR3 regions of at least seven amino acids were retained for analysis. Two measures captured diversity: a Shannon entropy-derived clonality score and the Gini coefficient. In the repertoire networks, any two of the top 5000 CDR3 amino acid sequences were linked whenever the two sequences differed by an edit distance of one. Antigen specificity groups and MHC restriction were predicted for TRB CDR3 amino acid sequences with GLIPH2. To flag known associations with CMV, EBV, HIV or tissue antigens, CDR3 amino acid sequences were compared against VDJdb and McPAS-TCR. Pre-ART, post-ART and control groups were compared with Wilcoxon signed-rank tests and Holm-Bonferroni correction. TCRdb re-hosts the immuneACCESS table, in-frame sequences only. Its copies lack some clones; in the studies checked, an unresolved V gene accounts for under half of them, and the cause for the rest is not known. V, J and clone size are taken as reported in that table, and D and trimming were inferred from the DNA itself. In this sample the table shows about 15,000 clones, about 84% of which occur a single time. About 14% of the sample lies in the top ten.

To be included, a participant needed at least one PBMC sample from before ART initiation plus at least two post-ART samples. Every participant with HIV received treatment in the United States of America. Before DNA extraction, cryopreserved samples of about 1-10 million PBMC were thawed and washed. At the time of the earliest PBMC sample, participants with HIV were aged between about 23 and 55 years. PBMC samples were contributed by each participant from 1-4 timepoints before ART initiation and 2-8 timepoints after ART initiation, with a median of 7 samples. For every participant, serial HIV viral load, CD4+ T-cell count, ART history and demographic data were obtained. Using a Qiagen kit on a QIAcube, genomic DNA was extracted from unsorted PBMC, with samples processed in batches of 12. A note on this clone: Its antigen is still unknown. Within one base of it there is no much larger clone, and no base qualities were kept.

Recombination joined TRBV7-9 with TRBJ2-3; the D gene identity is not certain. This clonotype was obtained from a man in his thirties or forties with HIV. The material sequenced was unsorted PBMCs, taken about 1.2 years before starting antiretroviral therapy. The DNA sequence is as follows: TGTGCCAGCAGCTTGGGCACCGACACAGATACGCAGTATTTT. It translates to CASSLGTDTDTQYF.